One sample yielded the 20 T cell receptor beta chains listed below, sequenced in a study of blood T cell repertoires in COVID-19. Clones were sequenced by immunoSEQ multiplex PCR, and TCRdb holds only the in-frame ones, with some missing. The sample includes about 260,000 clones, 88% of them seen just once. Material: PBMCs or T cells enriched from blood (not recorded which). These receptor sequences come from a woman between 40 and 50 years old who had been exposed to COVID-19.

The chain is built from TRBV30 and TRBJ1-4; no clear D. Trimming cost V 4 bases and J 5 bases, with 8 bases left between them. Germline CDR1 GTSNPN, CDR2 SVGIG (reference sequence). This CDR3 has 12 residues. CDR3 DNA: TGTGCCTGGAAGTCGGGGAATGAAAAACTGTTTTTT. As protein: CAWKSGNEKLFF.

This clone occurred once. The chain carries TRBV2 and TRBJ2-1, with 7 bases matching TRBD2. The CDR3 is made up of 12 amino acids. Unmatched junction bases numbered 5, after V lost 5 bases and J lost 10 bases. Germline assignment: CDR1 SNHLY and CDR2 FYNNEI. The DNA for the CDR3 is TGTGCCAGCAGTCGACTAGCACGGGAGCAGTTCTTC. This gives the protein CASSRLAREQFF.

The chain combines TRBV5-4 with TRBJ2-5; TRBD2 matches 9 bases. The CDR3 contains 14 residues. The V segment lost 4 bases and the J segment 5 bases; nucleotides outside the gene matches: 6. Per germline, CDR1 SGHNT and CDR2 YYREEE (reference sequence). The CDR3 is CASSTSSGVETQYF. CDR3 DNA: TGTGCCAGCAGCACCTCTAGCGGGGTCGAGACCCAGTACTTC.

The chain recombines TRBV28 with TRBJ1-2; 8 bases fit TRBD1. The CDR3 length is 18 residues. Germline V CDR1 and CDR2: MDHEN, SYDVKM. V was pared by 6 bases and J by 0 bases, with 15 bases of the junction left unmatched. CDR3 region: CASRIEPRQGQANYGYTF. CDR3 bases: TGTGCCAGCAGAATCGAACCTCGACAGGGGCAAGCTAACTATGGCTACACCTTC.

The chain recombines TRBV7-8 with TRBJ2-2; TRBD2 matches 8 bases. Germline values: CDR1 SGHVS, CDR2 FQNEAQ. The CDR3 runs 16 residues. V lost 2 bases, J lost 5 bases, and 7 bases stayed unmatched. CDR3: CASSLFGRGRTGELFF. The CDR3 bases are TGTGCCAGCAGCTTATTCGGGAGGGGGAGGACCGGGGAGCTGTTTTTT. Drawing the rest from reference TRBV7-8 and TRBJ2-2, the complete variable domain is GAGVSQSPRYKVAKRGQDVALRCDPISGHVSLFWYQQALGQGPEFLTYFQNEAQLDKSGLPSDRFFAERPEGSVSTLKIQRTQQEDSAVYLCASSLFGRGRTGELFFGEGSRLTVL.

V is TRBV6-1 and J is TRBJ2-5; 10 nucleotides line up with TRBD1. The ends lost 4 bases at V and 7 bases at J; junction bases unmatched: 12. This CDR3 is 16 amino acids long. Germline V gene lookup returns CDR1 MNHNS and CDR2 SASEGT. In DNA, the CDR3 is TGTGCCAGCAGTGCTATCCTGGACAGGGGGGTCGCGACCCAGTACTTC. Its protein is CASSAILDRGVATQYF.

The chain recombines TRBV6-5 with TRBJ2-7; D is possibly TRBD1 (6 bases). The CDR3 runs to 14 residues. Germline lookup yields CDR1 MNHEY and CDR2 SVGAGI. V lost 2 bases, J lost 4 bases, and 12 bases lay in between. The CDR3 DNA reads as TGTGCCAGCAGTTACGACAGGAAGACTTACGAGCAGTACTTC. This encodes CASSYDRKTYEQYF.

The chain recombines TRBV7-6 with TRBJ2-1, with D perhaps TRBD1 (5 bases). This CDR3 spans 16 amino acids. Trimming took 1 base from V and 6 from J, leaving 16 bases between them. In germline, CDR1 is SGHVS, CDR2 FNYEAQ. CDR3 DNA sequence: TGTGCCAGCAGCTTAGGTACTGGCAGGGTCCTCAATGAGCAGTTCTTC. Translating it yields CASSLGTGRVLNEQFF.

V usage is TRBV7-8 and J usage is TRBJ2-7, with D possibly TRBD2 on 5 matching bases. This CDR3 comprises 12 residues. Germline lookup yields CDR1 SGHVS and CDR2 FQNEAQ. V was trimmed by 7 bases and J by 2 bases, leaving 9 bases between them. The DNA of the CDR3 is TGTGCCAGCATAGTGGGAGCCTACGAGCAGTACTTC. It specifies CASIVGAYEQYF.

This chain links TRBV4-2 with TRBJ2-6; 13 bases are a match to TRBD2. The CDR3 runs 18 residues. Germline V gives CDR1 LGHNA, CDR2 YNFKEQ. V lost 4 bases and J lost 4; bases outside the gene matches: 7. The CDR3 region is CASSPHGTSGEGANVLTF. CDR3 coding DNA: TGTGCCAGCAGCCCGCACGGGACTAGCGGGGAAGGGGCCAACGTCCTGACTTTC.

This rearrangement joins TRBV28 to TRBJ1-1; no clear D. Deletions cut 8 bases from V and 10 bases from J, with 14 bases between. The CDR3 contains 11 residues. Germline V lookup: CDR1 MDHEN, CDR2 SYDVKM. CDR3 bases: TGTGCCAGCCTTACCGGCGGGCGAGCTTTCTTT. Amino acids: CASLTGGRAFF. Supplemented by reference TRBV28 and TRBJ1-1, the full variable domain reads DVKVTQSSRYLVKRTGEKVFLECVQDMDHENMFWYRQDPGLGLRLIYFSYDVKMKEKGDIPEGYSVSREKKERFSLILESASTNQTSMYLCASLTGGRAFFGQGTRLTVV.

This clone was recorded only once. V and J are TRBV3-1 (or the pseudogene TRBV3-2) and TRBJ2-5; D unclear. The germline gives CDR1 LGHDT, CDR2 YNNKEL (reference sequence). This CDR3 spans 11 amino acids. The V and J ends lost 1 base and 5 bases respectively, with 2 bases between them. The CDR3 region has the DNA TGTGCCAGCAGCCAAGCTGAGACCCAGTACTTC. Amino acid sequence: CASSQAETQYF.

The chain links TRBV6-1 to TRBJ2-7; 7 bases agree with TRBD1. The V gene end was trimmed by 3 bases and the J gene end by 2 bases; junction bases not matched to a gene: 13. The CDR3 totals 17 residues. Germline V lookup: CDR1 MNHNS, CDR2 SASEGT. The chain's CDR3 is CASSEAAGGSFTYEQYV. DNA for the CDR3: TGTGCCAGCAGTGAGGCGGCAGGGGGTTCTTTTACCTACGAGCAGTACGTC.

The chain uses TRBV18 and TRBJ1-5; D is unclear. The CDR3 extends over 14 amino acids. V was clipped by 5 bases and J by 3 bases, with 11 bases between them. The germline CDR1 and CDR2 sequences are KGHSH and LQKENI. CDR3 DNA sequence: TGTGCCAGCTCAGTGGACGGGATCAATCAGCCCCAGCATTTT. The encoded protein is CASSVDGINQPQHF. The full variable domain, rest sourced from reference TRBV18 and TRBJ1-5, is NAGVMQNPRHLVRRRGQEARLRCSPMKGHSHVYWYRQLPEEGLKFMVYLQKENIIDESGMPKERFSAEFPKEGPSILRIQQVVRGDSAAYFCASSVDGINQPQHFGDGTRLSIL.

The chain uses TRBV20-1 and TRBJ1-6; TRBD1 matches 8 bases. The germline gives CDR1 DFQATT, CDR2 SNEGSKA (reference sequence). The ends lost 3 bases at V and 6 bases at J; junction bases unmatched: 1. The CDR3 has 13 amino acids. In nucleotides, the CDR3 is TGCAGTGCTAGTCAGGGGGCTAATTCACCCCTCCACTTT. Its protein is CSASQGANSPLHF.

The chain is built from TRBV28 and TRBJ1-4; D ambiguous. The V end was cut by 4 bases, the J end by 5 bases, with 11 bases between. Germline V gene lookup returns CDR1 MDHEN and CDR2 SYDVKM. The CDR3 runs to 14 residues. The CDR3 bases are TGTGCCAGCAGTTCGCACGGTCGGAATGAAAAACTGTTTTTT. It yields the protein CASSSHGRNEKLFF.

The rearrangement joins TRBV27 to TRBJ1-4; D is uncertain. The germline V gene has CDR1 MNHEY and CDR2 SMNVEV (reference sequence). The CDR3 totals 14 residues. Trimming pared 3 bases from V and 0 bases from J, leaving 5 bases between. The CDR3 region has the DNA TGTGCCAGCAGTTTCAGCGCAACTAATGAAAAACTGTTTTTT. It specifies CASSFSATNEKLFF.

The chain couples TRBV5-1 to TRBJ2-7, with unresolved D. Deletions cut 0 bases from V and 2 bases from J, with 9 bases between. This CDR3 has 14 amino acids. Per the germline V gene, CDR1 is SGHRS and CDR2 is YFSETQ. The DNA for the CDR3 is TGCGCCAGCAGCTTGGTTCAGGATCCCTACGAGCAGTACTTC. It translates to CASSLVQDPYEQYF.

This clone was picked up a small number of times. The junction departs from the called germline gene at one end, perhaps through a read error. The chain links TRBV5-1 to TRBJ2-1, with 7 bases matching TRBD1. Looked up from germline, CDR1 is SGHRS and CDR2 is YFSETQ. CDR3 size: 15 residues. This CDR3 is CASRLTGVSYNEQFF. DNA for the CDR3: TGTGCCAGCAGGCTAACAGGGGTCTCCTACAATGAGCAGTTCTTC.

This clone has a handful of counts. The chain joins TRBV7-2 to TRBJ2-3, with D perhaps TRBD1 (5 bases). V lost 3 bases, J lost 4 bases, and 11 bases lay in between. The CDR3 is 14 residues long. CDR1 is SGHTA and CDR2 is FQGNSA in the germline V gene. The DNA for the CDR3 is TGTGCCAGCAGCTTGGGCACCAGGGCAGATACGCAGTATTTT. It specifies CASSLGTRADTQYF.